A selection of T cell receptor beta chains follows, all from one sample in a study of HIV-infected patients and healthy controls. TCRdb independently ran MiXCR on the 5' RACE reads; one entry per CDR3 protein. The profile covers roughly 15,000 distinct CDR3 sequences, with roughly 9.9% appearing a single time and more than 6.5% taken by the ten largest. The sample taken for sequencing was blood. These receptor sequences come from an adult in good health. Each CDR3 is given with its conserved first and last residue. A D gene is named only where the DNA matches it firmly. Clone size is given for some rows only: seen once, a few or many times, or a class if the clone is expanded.

abundance	v_gene	d_gene	j_gene	CDR3aa	CDR3nt
.	TRBV7-2	TRBD2	TRBJ2-1	CASSLELAGVNEQFF	TGTGCCAGCAGCTTAGAACTAGCGGGAGTGAATGAGCAGTTCTTC
.	TRBV28	.	TRBJ2-7	CASSPRTALPYEQYF	TGTGCCAGCAGCCCCCGGACAGCTCTCCCCTACGAGCAGTACTTC
many	TRBV12-3/TRBV12-4	.	TRBJ2-7	CASSFYSYEQYF	TGTGCCAGCAGTTTTTATAGCTACGAGCAGTACTTC
many	TRBV9	TRBD1	TRBJ1-5	CASSNTGDRNQPQHF	TGTGCCAGCAGCAACACAGGGGACCGCAATCAGCCCCAGCATTTT
medium-sized	TRBV16	.	TRBJ2-3	CASSQLGHTDTQYF	TGTGCCAGCAGCCAGCTCGGACACACAGATACGCAGTATTTT
many	TRBV18	.	TRBJ2-6	CASSPGTAYSGANVLTF	TGTGCCAGCTCACCCGGGACTGCCTATTCTGGGGCCAACGTCCTGACTTTC
few	TRBV6-1	TRBD1	TRBJ1-2	CALRQGSNYGYTF	TGTGCCCTTCGACAGGGGTCAAACTATGGCTACACCTTC
medium-sized	TRBV3-1	.	TRBJ2-5	CASSQEFNGEGETQYF	TGTGCCAGCAGCCAAGAATTTAACGGAGAGGGAGAGACCCAGTACTTC
.	TRBV20-1	.	TRBJ2-2	CSARASGERTGELFF	TGCAGTGCCCGGGCAAGTGGCGAAAGGACCGGGGAGCTGTTTTTT
few	TRBV5-6	.	TRBJ2-6	CASSLTYSSGANVLTF	TGTGCCAGCAGCTTGACCTACAGCTCTGGGGCCAACGTCCTGACTTTC
many	TRBV27	.	TRBJ1-5	CASARGDNQPQHF	TGTGCCAGCGCGAGGGGGGACAATCAGCCCCAGCATTTT
many	TRBV11-2	TRBD2	TRBJ2-3	CASSTLRTSGRVASTDTQYF	TGTGCCAGCAGCACCCTCCGGACTAGCGGGAGGGTTGCTAGCACAGATACGCAGTATTTT
many	TRBV9	.	TRBJ1-5	CASSPRDSNQPQHF	TGTGCCAGCAGCCCACGGGACAGCAATCAGCCCCAGCATTTT
many	TRBV7-3	.	TRBJ1-2	CASSQGSSGYTF	TGTGCCAGCAGCCAGGGGTCGAGTGGCTACACCTTC
many	TRBV3-1	.	TRBJ2-7	CASSRFTNVGEQYF	TGTGCCAGCAGCAGGTTTACAAACGTGGGCGAGCAGTACTTC
medium-sized	TRBV9	.	TRBJ2-1	CASSGASSYNEQFF	TGTGCCAGCAGCGGGGCTAGCTCCTACAATGAGCAGTTCTTC
few	TRBV19	TRBD1	TRBJ1-2	CATKTGSDYGYTF	TGTGCCACGAAGACAGGGTCGGACTATGGCTACACCTTC
.	TRBV2	.	TRBJ1-2	CASITGMGGYTF	TGTGCCAGCATCACAGGGATGGGTGGCTACACCTTC
many	TRBV7-2	.	TRBJ2-7	CASSLTTGPRSPYEQYF	TGTGCCAGCAGCTTGACCACCGGGCCCCGATCTCCCTACGAGCAGTACTTC
medium-sized	TRBV12-3/TRBV12-4	.	TRBJ2-7	CASSSTTRQTYEQYF	TGTGCCAGCAGTTCCACGACTCGACAGACCTACGAGCAGTACTTC
.	TRBV20-1	.	TRBJ2-7	CSARRPAGGFYEQYF	TGCAGTGCTAGACGCCCAGCAGGTGGATTTTACGAGCAGTACTTC
medium-sized	TRBV12-3/TRBV12-4	TRBD1	TRBJ1-2	CASRPTGGANYGYTF	TGTGCCAGCAGACCCACAGGGGGAGCTAACTATGGCTACACCTTC
many	TRBV15	.	TRBJ1-2	CATSRVLTEYYTF	TGTGCCACCAGCAGAGTCCTGACAGAGTACTACACCTTC
medium-sized	TRBV11-2	TRBD1	TRBJ1-1	CASSLGGTGVNTEAFF	TGTGCCAGCAGCTTAGGGGGAACAGGGGTGAACACTGAAGCTTTCTTT
.	TRBV29-1	.	TRBJ2-7	CSVEKDYSYEQYF	TGCAGCGTAGAAAAGGACTACTCCTACGAGCAGTACTTC
.	TRBV5-4	TRBD2	TRBJ2-1	CASSLSLAGGPPYNEQFF	TGTGCCAGCAGCTTATCATTAGCGGGAGGCCCTCCCTACAATGAGCAGTTCTTC